The 22 T cell receptor beta chains reported below all come from one sample, sequenced in a study of PD-1 blockade in classical Hodgkin lymphoma. Clones were sequenced by immunoSEQ multiplex PCR, and TCRdb holds only the in-frame ones, with some missing. Here the sample spans about 25,000 clones, roughly 80% being singletons. Time point described: cycle 4 day 1 (C4D1), after more than five weeks of nivolumab. All the patients suffered relapse after autologous stem cell transplantation, and brentuximab vedotin exposure differed. It was by magnetic negative selection that CD4+ T cells were purified from thawed PBMCs. The material was CD4+ T cells from blood, obtained before the fourth cycle of nivolumab. All receptors come from a human donor with classical Hodgkin lymphoma.

The chain is built from TRBV4-2 and TRBJ1-6, with TRBD1 identical over 8 bases. This CDR3 contains 16 residues. CDR1 and CDR2 (germline): LGHNA, YNFKEQ. The trim removed 5 bases at V and 10 bases at J, leaving 13 bases unmatched. The CDR3 nucleotides read TGTGCCAGCAGCTCACCTAGGGGACAGGCGTGGTCACCCCTCCACTTT. It yields the protein CASSSPRGQAWSPLHF.

The sample holds one count of this clone. This chain links TRBV19 with TRBJ2-2; 11 nucleotides line up with TRBD2. This CDR3 region has 16 residues. Germline assignment: CDR1 LNHDA and CDR2 SQIVND (reference sequence). J gave up 3 bases and V 4 bases, and 4 bases lay outside the gene matches. The CDR3 nucleotides are TGTGCCAGTAGTAGGGGACTAGCGGAGTACACCGGGGAGCTGTTTTTT. It encodes CASSRGLAEYTGELFF.

The chain carries TRBV23-1 and TRBJ2-1; D uncertain. TRBV23-1 carries the ORF label, with uncertain function. With 4 bases removed from V and 2 bases from J, the gap between germline ends came to 12 bases. The CDR3 has 15 amino acids. Here the CDR3 reads CASSRAAQAYNEQFF. The CDR3 DNA reads as TGCGCCAGCAGTCGGGCTGCCCAGGCCTACAATGAGCAGTTCTTC.

This chain connects TRBV6-1 to TRBJ1-1; D is possibly TRBD1 (5 bases). The CDR3 runs 17 residues. The V end lost 1 base, the J end lost 0 bases, and 15 bases lay between the germline ends. The germline gives CDR1 MNHNS, CDR2 SASEGT. CDR3 sequence (DNA): TGTGCCAGCAGTGAAGACAGGACCACCTGGATGAACACTGAAGCTTTCTTT. It encodes CASSEDRTTWMNTEAFF.

The chain has TRBV19 and TRBJ1-5, with 8 bases identical to TRBD1. From germline, CDR1 is LNHDA and CDR2 SQIVND (reference sequence). J lost 2 bases, V lost 6 bases, and 6 bases had no gene match. The CDR3 extends over 15 amino acids. The CDR3 DNA is TGTGCCAGTAGAATGGGACAGGCTGGCAATCAGCCCCAGCATTTT. Encoded protein: CASRMGQAGNQPQHF.

The sample holds a few counts of this clone. The chain recombines TRBV9 with TRBJ1-2, with D unresolved. Trimming took 0 bases from V and 0 from J, leaving 6 bases between them. In germline, CDR1 is SGDLS, CDR2 YYNGEE. There are 14 residues in the CDR3. CDR3 nucleotide sequence: TGTGCCAGCAGCGTAGATCTCACTAACTATGGCTACACCTTC. It codes for CASSVDLTNYGYTF.

The chain uses TRBV2 and TRBJ1-2, with D possibly TRBD1 on 6 matching bases. Germline V lookup: CDR1 SNHLY, CDR2 FYNNEI. The V and J ends lost 4 bases and 4 bases respectively, with 13 bases between them. The CDR3 contains 14 residues. In DNA, the CDR3 is TGTGCCAGCAGTGGCCAGACAGGAGTCTATGGCTACACCTTC. This encodes CASSGQTGVYGYTF.

The J gene is TRBJ1-1, the V gene TRBV4-3; the D is unclear. Germline V gene sequence: CDR1 LGHNA, CDR2 YSLEER. V was trimmed by 0 bases and J by 4 bases, leaving 6 bases between them. The length of the CDR3 is 13 residues. This CDR3 reads CASSQEPRTEAFF. The CDR3 bases are TGCGCCAGCAGCCAAGAACCCCGCACTGAAGCTTTCTTT.

The chain combines TRBV6-6 with TRBJ2-7; 13 bases fit TRBD2. V shed 6 bases and J 3 bases; nucleotides not matched to a gene: 2. The CDR3 loop spans 14 amino acids. Looked up from germline, CDR1 is MNHNY and CDR2 is SVGAGI (reference sequence). CDR3 loop: CASSRLAGGYEQYF. The CDR3, as DNA: TGTGCCAGCAGCCGACTAGCGGGAGGCTACGAGCAGTACTTC.

V gene TRBV6-5 combines with J gene TRBJ1-5; no clear D. The V gene's germline CDR1 is MNHEY and CDR2 SVGAGI. The CDR3 has 15 residues. V lost 0 bases, J lost 5 bases, and 11 bases lay in between. The CDR3 DNA follows: TGTGCCAGCAGTTACTCGAGGACCTCGGATCAGCCCCAGCATTTT. It encodes CASSYSRTSDQPQHF.

This clone was recorded a few times. The rearrangement links TRBV7-2 to TRBJ1-4; a weak D match, TRBD1 (5 bases). This CDR3 region has 14 residues. The V end lost 4 bases, the J end lost 0 bases, and 6 bases lay between the germline ends. The germline gives CDR1 SGHTA, CDR2 FQGNSA. This chain's CDR3 is CASSSQATNEKLFF. The DNA of the CDR3 is TGTGCCAGCAGCTCACAGGCAACTAATGAAAAACTGTTTTTT.

The V and J genes are TRBV6-5 and TRBJ1-6, with 10 bases matching TRBD1. CDR1 and CDR2 (germline): MNHEY, SVGAGI. V dropped 2 bases and J dropped 6; count of bases not matched to a gene: 1. The CDR3 loop spans 15 amino acids. The CDR3: CASSYGDRGNSPLHF. The CDR3 bases are TGTGCCAGCAGTTACGGGGACAGGGGTAATTCACCCCTCCACTTT.

This chain links TRBV5-1 with TRBJ1-5, with 7 bases matching TRBD1. Germline CDR1 and CDR2: SGHRS and YFSETQ. With V trimmed by 2 bases and J by 9 bases, 11 bases remained unmatched. The CDR3 runs to 15 residues. The CDR3 protein is CASSLWGDSSGPQHF. CDR3 coding DNA: TGCGCCAGCAGCTTATGGGGGGACAGCTCTGGGCCCCAGCATTTT.

Only one count was recorded for this clone. V usage is TRBV6-6 and J usage is TRBJ1-1; 7 bases are a match to TRBD1. The V segment lost 6 bases and the J segment 3 bases; nucleotides outside the gene matches: 7. This CDR3 comprises 14 residues. The germline CDR1 and CDR2 sequences are MNHNY and SVGAGI (reference sequence). The CDR3 reads CASSRNTGDTEAFF. The CDR3 bases are TGTGCCAGCAGCCGCAACACAGGGGACACTGAAGCTTTCTTT.

The chain couples TRBV28 to TRBJ1-5; 7 bases are a match to TRBD1. The V gene end was trimmed by 6 bases and the J gene end by 2 bases; junction bases not matched to a gene: 4. CDR1 is MDHEN, CDR2 SYDVKM, per germline. CDR3 length: 14 amino acids. The CDR3 region is CASRPGGGNQPQHF. DNA for the CDR3: TGTGCCAGCAGACCAGGGGGGGGCAATCAGCCCCAGCATTTT.

This clone has only one observation. This chain links TRBV5-1 with TRBJ2-1; 8 bases are shared with TRBD1. The V and J ends lost 3 bases and 6 bases, in that order; junction bases with no gene match: 5. In germline, CDR1 is SGHRS, CDR2 YFSETQ. This CDR3 has 14 amino acids. The CDR3 DNA sequence: TGCGCCAGCAGCTGGGGACAGGAGCTCAATGAGCAGTTCTTC. Protein sequence: CASSWGQELNEQFF.

This rearrangement joins TRBV7-3 to TRBJ2-1, with D perhaps matching TRBD1 (7 bases). CDR1 is SGHTA and CDR2 is FQGTGA in the germline V gene. There are 15 residues in the CDR3. The ends were cut back, 4 bases at V and 4 bases at J, with 14 bases in the middle. CDR3 region: CASSSTGTGYNEQFF. The CDR3, as DNA: TGTGCCAGCAGCTCGACAGGGACTGGATACAATGAGCAGTTCTTC.

J is TRBJ1-1 and V is TRBV11-1; no firm D call. Germline values: CDR1 SGHAT, CDR2 FQDESV (reference sequence). This CDR3 region has 14 residues. V gave up 5 bases and J gave up 4 bases, with 14 bases separating them. The CDR3: CASSKRPESTEAFF. The CDR3 nucleotides read TGTGCCAGCAGCAAAAGACCAGAAAGCACTGAAGCTTTCTTT.

The chain is built from TRBV4-3 and TRBJ1-2; TRBD1 matches at 7 bases. Germline values: CDR1 LGHNA, CDR2 YSLEER. The CDR3 consists of 14 residues. The junction had 3 bases not matched to a gene; V was cut back by 1 base and J by 4 bases. Written as DNA, the CDR3 is TGCGCCAGCAGCCAAGGGGACAGACCCTATGGCTACACCTTC. Translation gives CASSQGDRPYGYTF.

This clone was seen a few times. V usage is TRBV11-2 and J usage is TRBJ2-2; TRBD2 matches at 7 bases. The CDR3 loop spans 16 amino acids. Trimming removed 2 bases from V and 1 base from J; junction bases left unmatched: 4. In germline, CDR1 is SGHAT, CDR2 FQNNGV. The CDR3, as DNA: TGTGCCAGCAGCTTAACCAGCGGGGTGAACACCGGGGAGCTGTTTTTT. As protein: CASSLTSGVNTGELFF.

V is TRBV7-2 and J is TRBJ2-1; TRBD1 aligns across 9 bases. The CDR3 totals 13 residues. Germline V gene lookup returns CDR1 SGHTA and CDR2 FQGNSA. J gave up 7 bases and V 4 bases, and 2 bases lay outside the gene matches. CDR3 loop: CASSWDRENEQFF. The DNA of the CDR3 is TGTGCCAGCAGCTGGGACAGGGAGAATGAGCAGTTCTTC.

The rearrangement joins TRBV7-2 to TRBJ2-3, with D perhaps being TRBD1 or TRBD2 (5 bases each). Trimming took 3 bases from V and 6 from J, leaving 19 bases between them. This CDR3 spans 16 amino acids. Germline lookup yields CDR1 SGHTA and CDR2 FQGNSA. CDR3 region: CASSLGETTWADTQYF. The CDR3 DNA reads as TGTGCCAGCAGCTTGGGGGAGACCACCTGGGCGGATACGCAGTATTTT.